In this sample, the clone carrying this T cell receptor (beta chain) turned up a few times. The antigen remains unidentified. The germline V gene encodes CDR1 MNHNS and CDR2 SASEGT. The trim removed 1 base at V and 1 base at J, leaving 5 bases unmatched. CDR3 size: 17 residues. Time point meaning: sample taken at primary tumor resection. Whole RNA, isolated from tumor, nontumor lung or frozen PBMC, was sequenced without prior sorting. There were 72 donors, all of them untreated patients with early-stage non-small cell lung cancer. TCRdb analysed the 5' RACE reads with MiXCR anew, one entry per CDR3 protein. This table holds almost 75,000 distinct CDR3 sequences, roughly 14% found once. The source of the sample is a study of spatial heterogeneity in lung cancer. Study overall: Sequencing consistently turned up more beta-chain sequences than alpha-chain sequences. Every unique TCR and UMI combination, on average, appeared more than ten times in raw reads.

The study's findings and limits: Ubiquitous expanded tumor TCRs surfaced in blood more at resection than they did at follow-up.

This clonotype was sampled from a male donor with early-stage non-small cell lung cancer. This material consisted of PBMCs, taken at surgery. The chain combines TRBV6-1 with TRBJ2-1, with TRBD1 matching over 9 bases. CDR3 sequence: CASSEDGGTGSYNEQFF. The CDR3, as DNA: TGTGCCAGCAGTGAAGATGGGGGGACAGGGTCCTACAATGAGCAGTTCTTC.